This T cell receptor (beta chain) stems from a study of shared clonotypes between healthy human individuals. At the deep level, the assay was run. Study processing details: Junction-only sequences produced by ImmunoSEQ had no quality scores, so filtering differed. The method was immunoSEQ multiplex PCR; TCRdb's version includes in-frame clones alone and lacks a portion of them. V and J calls and clone size follow that table, whereas D and trimming were derived from the DNA. The sample has around 1.6 million clones, 95% to 99% seen once. Concerning this clone itself: Its target is not known.

V lost 7 bases and J 5 bases, leaving 18 bases between the germline ends. Germline V gene lookup returns CDR1 MNHEY and CDR2 SVGAGI. This CDR3 has 14 residues. Study-level findings and limits: Among a few donors, roughly 5.5% of naive CD4 clonotypes were found in common. Relative to clonotypes present in all four donors, those not shared had lower generation probabilities.

V and J are TRBV6-5 and TRBJ2-7, with unresolved D. Sequencing input: naive CD4+ T cells sorted from blood. Subset defined: CD45RA+ positively selected. The source is a man aged 30 to 45 in good health. CDR3 DNA: TGTGCCAGCAAAAAACATGACACTACGAACGAGCAGTACTTC. It specifies CASKKHDTTNEQYF.